This entry describes one TCR beta chain. This entry belongs to a study of control samples from healthy donors and cancer patients. This CDR3 has 18 amino acids. CDR1 and CDR2 from the germline V gene are SQVTM and ANQGSEA. V lost 1 base and J lost 3; bases outside the gene matches: 15. Sequenced by immunoSEQ multiplex PCR; TCRdb stores in-frame clones only, minus some. The data hold about 410,000 clones, with around 90% observed a single time. The V and J genes are TRBV29-1 and TRBJ2-7, with 10 bases that match TRBD2. This receptor was obtained from a man in his forties with head and neck cancer. Specimen: PBMCs. CDR3 in amino acids: CSVEAGGLLAGADYEQYF. The CDR3 coding sequence is TGCAGCGTTGAAGCGGGGGGGCTCCTAGCGGGAGCCGACTACGAGCAGTACTTC.